This T cell receptor (beta chain) originates from a study of Graves' ophthalmopathy and Graves' hyperthyroidism. At the level of the study: Stable hyperthyroidism denotes an absence of ophthalmopathy throughout 18 months of follow-up.

In the case of this clonotype: Its antigen is unidentified.

RNA transcripts served as template for amplifying TCR beta CDR3 sequences. Scientists carried out first-round RT-PCR using HTBI primers and then a second-round multiplex PCR. TCRdb recomputed calls from the multiplex PCR reads with MiXCR, one row per CDR3 protein. The sample includes around 1.1 million distinct CDR3 sequences, 36% seen only once; the top ten take 11%. The V end was cut by 1 base, the J end by 8 bases, with 17 bases between. The CDR3 extends over 15 amino acids. Germline lookup yields CDR1 SGHTA and CDR2 FQGNSA. Pregnancy or lactation, uncontrolled infections and other autoimmune diseases were grounds for excluding patients. Regarding the study as a whole: Forecasting of ophthalmopathy progression by the model achieved around 68% sensitivity and roughly 78% specificity.

This clonotype originated in an adult man with Graves' hyperthyroidism. The chain combines TRBV7-2 with TRBJ1-2; D unresolved. Sequences were obtained from peripheral blood or thyroid tissue (not recorded which). The CDR3 DNA is TGTGCCAGCAGCTTAGAGCTCGTTAGGTCAGGAGGCTACACCTTC. Its translation: CASSLELVRSGGYTF.